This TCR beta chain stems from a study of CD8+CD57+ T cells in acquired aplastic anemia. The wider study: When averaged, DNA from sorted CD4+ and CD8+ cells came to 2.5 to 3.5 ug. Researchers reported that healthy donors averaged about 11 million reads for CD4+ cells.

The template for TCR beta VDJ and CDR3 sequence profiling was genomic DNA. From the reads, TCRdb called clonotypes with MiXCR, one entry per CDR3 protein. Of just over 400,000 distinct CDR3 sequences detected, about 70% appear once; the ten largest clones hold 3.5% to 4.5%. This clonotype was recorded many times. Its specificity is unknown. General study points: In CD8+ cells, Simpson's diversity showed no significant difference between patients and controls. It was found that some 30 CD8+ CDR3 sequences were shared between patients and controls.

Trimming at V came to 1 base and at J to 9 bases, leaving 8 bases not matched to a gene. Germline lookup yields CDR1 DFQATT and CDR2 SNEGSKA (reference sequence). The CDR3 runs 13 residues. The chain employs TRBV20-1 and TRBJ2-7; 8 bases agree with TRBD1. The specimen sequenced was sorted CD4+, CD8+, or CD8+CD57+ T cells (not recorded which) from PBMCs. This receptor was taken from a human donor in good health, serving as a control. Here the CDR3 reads CSARGQQTGAQYF. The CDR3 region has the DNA TGCAGTGCTAGAGGGCAACAGACAGGGGCGCAGTACTTC.